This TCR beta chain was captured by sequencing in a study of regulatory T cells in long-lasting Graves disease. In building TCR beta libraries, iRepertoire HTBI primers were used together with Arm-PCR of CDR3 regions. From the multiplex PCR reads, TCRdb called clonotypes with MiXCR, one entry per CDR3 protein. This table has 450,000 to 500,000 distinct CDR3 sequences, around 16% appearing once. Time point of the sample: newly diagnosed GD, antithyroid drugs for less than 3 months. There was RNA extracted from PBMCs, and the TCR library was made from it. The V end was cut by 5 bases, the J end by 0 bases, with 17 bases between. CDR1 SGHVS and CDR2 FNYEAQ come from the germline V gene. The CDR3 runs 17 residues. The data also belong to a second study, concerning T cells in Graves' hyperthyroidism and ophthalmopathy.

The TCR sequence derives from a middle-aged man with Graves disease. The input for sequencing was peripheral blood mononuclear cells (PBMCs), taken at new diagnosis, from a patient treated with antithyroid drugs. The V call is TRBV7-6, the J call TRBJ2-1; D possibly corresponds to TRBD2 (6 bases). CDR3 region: CASSPRFGRDSYNEQFF. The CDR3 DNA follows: TGTGCCAGCAGCCCCCGGTTCGGGAGAGACTCCTACAATGAGCAGTTCTTC.